This TCR beta chain originates from a study of pediatric ulcerative colitis (dated by TCRdb to between 2018 and 2021). At the level of the whole study: Among the ulcerative colitis patients, over five had pancolitis and two had left-sided colitis, and histology in every patient was consistent with ulcerative colitis. From eight or nine newly diagnosed, treatment-naive pediatric ulcerative colitis patients and four non-IBD control children, paired blood and rectal samples were collected. Using the Pediatric Ulcerative Colitis Activity Index, a couple of patients were classed as having mild disease, several as having moderate disease and three as having acute severe colitis. Broader findings and caveats from the paper: Compared with controls, ulcerative colitis patients showed significantly higher autologous blood-rectal clonal overlap, a finding that suggests increased T cell trafficking to inflamed tissue. A couple of rectal CDR3 clonotypes were present in all ulcerative colitis patients and in none of the controls. Rectal repertoire features separated controls, mild-moderate and acute severe colitis patients; acute severe colitis showed reduced rectal diversity due to clonal expansions. For technical reasons, substantially fewer templates were yielded by the blood samples of two patients, and these blood samples were excluded from blood-rectal overlap analysis. Rectal pinch biopsies may have included blood-derived T cells, especially in patients with overt colitis. Because repertoires came from total lymphocyte DNA, patterns in rare subsets such as regulatory T cells may not be reflected. Only a handful of individuals were included in the healthy control group, which was small.

Counted from cysteine to phenylalanine, this CDR3 has 15 amino acids. Only the CDR3 DNA is retained, 45 bases long and in frame from the first base. The germline V gene encodes CDR1 ENHRY and CDR2 SYGVKD. V trim: 4 bases; J trim: 6 bases; unmatched bases: 8. During colonoscopy, one to two rectal pinch biopsies were obtained for research purposes. Before the diagnostic colonoscopy, none of the ulcerative colitis patients had been given any immunosuppressive medication. Before DNA isolation, rectal biopsies were subjected to proteinase K digestion. The Wizard kit (Promega) was used to extract genomic DNA from the blood and intestinal samples. Remarks on this clone: Its cognate antigen has yet to be identified. It has no much larger one-base neighbor in the sample; base qualities were not kept.

Rearranged CDR3 beta regions were amplified from genomic DNA with multiplex V and J primers using the immunoSEQ TRB Survey service. To keep sequencing depth the same across samples, survey-level depth of up to 500,000 reads per sample was applied. The libraries were purified and pooled, then sequenced using Illumina technology. Per the original workflow: immunoSEQ online tools were used for productive clonality, sample overlap, pairwise scatters, CDR3 beta length, V/D/J gene usage and productiveness. Calculated diversity was defined as the number of unique rearrangements divided by total templates, multiplied by 100, and Shannon and Simpson indices were computed as well. For principal component analysis, Z-score normalized data were analyzed with the R prcomp function and the ggbiplot package. Morisita's index was used to quantify the clonal overlap between blood and rectum within each subject. TCRdb took this table from immuneACCESS and kept in-frame rearrangements with V and J called. Such tables lack part of the clones; where checked against another copy, unresolved V genes explain under half of the gap, and the rest is unexplained. Clone size and the V and J calls come from that table; the DNA yielded D and trimming. For this sample there are over 30,000 clones; roughly 81% appear just once. About 1.1% of the sample goes to the ten largest clones.

Specimen: gut tissue. The chain was built from TRBV10-3 and TRBJ2-3; TRBD2 fits 9 bases in the junction. This sequence originates from a boy aged 5-17 years with mild ulcerative colitis. The nucleotide sequence reads as follows: TGTGCCATCAGTGTCGGGGGCGGGGGGGCCGATACGCAGTATTTT. It codes for CAISVGGGGADTQYF.